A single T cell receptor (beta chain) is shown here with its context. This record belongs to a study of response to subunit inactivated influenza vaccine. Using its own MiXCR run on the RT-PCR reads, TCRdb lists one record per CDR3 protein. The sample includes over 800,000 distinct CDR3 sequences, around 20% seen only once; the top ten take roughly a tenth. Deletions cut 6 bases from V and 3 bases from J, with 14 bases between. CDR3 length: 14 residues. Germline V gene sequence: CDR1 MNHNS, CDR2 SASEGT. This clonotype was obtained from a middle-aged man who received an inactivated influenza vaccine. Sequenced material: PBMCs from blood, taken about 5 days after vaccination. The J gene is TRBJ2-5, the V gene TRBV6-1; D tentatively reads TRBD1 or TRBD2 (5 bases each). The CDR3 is CASSPGPREETQYF. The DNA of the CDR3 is TGTGCCAGCAGCCCGGGACCCAGGGAAGAGACCCAGTACTTC.